These 15 T cell receptor beta chains originate from one sample sequenced in a study of CD8 T cells in Susac syndrome. With random hexamers, 0.5 to 1 ug RNA was reverse transcribed. MiXCR, applied by TCRdb to the immunoSEQ multiplex PCR reads, yields one record per CDR3 protein. The sample has approximately 220,000 distinct CDR3 sequences; roughly 92% are singletons. Sequenced sample: CD8+ T cells from PBMCs. The receptors shown here come from a human donor with multiple sclerosis.

The gene calls are TRBV7-9 and TRBJ1-2; D gene unclear. Germline V gene sequence: CDR1 SEHNR, CDR2 FQNEAQ (reference sequence). V was cut by 5 bases and J by 7 bases, with 23 bases left in between. This CDR3 comprises 16 residues. The CDR3 region is CASSPTGRAELGGYTF. As DNA, the CDR3 is TGTGCCAGCAGCCCTACCGGGAGGGCAGAGTTGGGTGGCTACACCTTC. The variable domain in full, with the rest retrieved from reference TRBV7-9 and TRBJ1-2, is DTGVSQNPRHKITKRGQNVTFRCDPISEHNRLYWYRQTLGQGPEFLTYFQNEAQLEKSRLLSDRFSAERPKGSFSTLEIQRTEQGDSAMYLCASSPTGRAELGGYTFGSGTRLTVV.

The rearrangement uses TRBV4-3 and TRBJ1-1; D is perhaps TRBD1 (5 bases). CDR3 size: 18 residues. Germline CDR1 is LGHNA and CDR2 is YSLEER. Trimming took 0 bases from V and 0 from J, leaving 17 bases between them. The chain's CDR3 is CASSQDLLGGRLNTEAFF. As DNA, the CDR3 is TGCGCCAGCAGCCAAGATCTTTTGGGGGGACGCTTGAACACTGAAGCTTTCTTT.

The rearrangement joins TRBV2 to TRBJ2-7, with D uncertain. The CDR3 has 12 amino acids. Trimming left V 6 bases short and J 2 bases short, with 8 bases between. Germline CDR1 is SNHLY and CDR2 is FYNNEI. CDR3 nucleotide sequence: TGTGCCAGCAGGCCGGATCCCTACGAGCAGTACTTC. It is translated as CASRPDPYEQYF.

The chain links TRBV5-6 to TRBJ2-7; the match to TRBD1 covers 7 bases. CDR3 size: 16 residues. CDR1 and CDR2 from the germline V gene are SGHDT and YYEEEE. J gave up 0 bases and V 7 bases, and 13 bases lay outside the gene matches. CDR3: CASGIETGSFSYEQYF. The CDR3 nucleotides are TGTGCCAGCGGAATTGAGACAGGGAGTTTCTCCTACGAGCAGTACTTC.

The chain recombines TRBV7-3 with TRBJ2-3, with 8 bases identical to TRBD1. Germline lookup yields CDR1 SGHTA and CDR2 FQGTGA. The CDR3 is 14 residues long. The V segment lost 5 bases and the J segment 2 bases; nucleotides outside the gene matches: 3. CDR3 nucleotides: TGTGCCAGCAGCCGACAGGGGCCCACAGATACGCAGTATTTT. Amino acids: CASSRQGPTDTQYF. Filled out from reference TRBV7-3 and TRBJ2-3, the complete variable domain reads GAGVSQTPSNKVTEKGKYVELRCDPISGHTALYWYRQSLGQGPEFLIYFQGTGAADDSGLPNDRFFAVRPEGSVSTLKIQRTERGDSAVYLCASSRQGPTDTQYFGPGTRLTVL.

This rearrangement joins TRBV4-3 to TRBJ2-1, with D tentatively TRBD2 (5 bases). V shed 0 bases and J shed 5 bases, with 8 bases lying between them. Germline V gene data show CDR1 as LGHNA and CDR2 as YSLEER. The CDR3 is made up of 14 amino acids. Here the CDR3 reads CASSQDVLDNEQFF. The CDR3 DNA is TGCGCCAGCAGCCAAGATGTACTAGACAATGAGCAGTTCTTC.

CDR3 in amino acids: CASSQGAVSPLHF. The CDR3 bases are TGTGCCAGTAGTCAGGGGGCTGTTTCACCCCTCCACTTT. The chain uses TRBV19 and TRBJ1-6; 8 bases match TRBD1. The germline V gene has CDR1 LNHDA and CDR2 SQIVND (reference sequence). V shed 5 bases and J 9 bases; nucleotides not matched to a gene: 3. There are 13 residues in the CDR3.

This rearrangement joins TRBV3-1 to TRBJ2-7, with TRBD1 matching over 8 bases. The V segment lost 5 bases and the J segment 0 bases; nucleotides outside the gene matches: 6. The CDR3 has 15 amino acids. CDR1 is LGHDT, CDR2 YNNKEL, per germline (reference sequence). The CDR3 protein is CASSARDRSSYEQYF. CDR3 DNA sequence: TGTGCCAGCAGCGCCCGGGACAGGAGCTCCTACGAGCAGTACTTC.

The V gene is TRBV19, the J gene TRBJ2-1, with TRBD1 as a possible D gene (6 bases). The CDR3 runs 14 residues. The V end was cut by 3 bases, the J end by 8 bases, with 14 bases between. Germline lookup yields CDR1 LNHDA and CDR2 SQIVND (reference sequence). The CDR3 sequence is CASSILTGTHEQFF. In nucleotides, the CDR3 is TGTGCCAGTAGTATTTTGACAGGCACCCATGAGCAGTTCTTC.

The rearrangement uses TRBV24-1 and TRBJ1-5, with D uncertain. This CDR3 spans 12 amino acids. V shed 2 bases and J shed 4 bases, with 2 bases lying between them. Germline lookup yields CDR1 KGHDR and CDR2 SFDVKD. The CDR3 DNA reads as TGTGCCACCAGTGATTCGAATCAGCCCCAGCATTTT. This encodes CATSDSNQPQHF.

The V and J genes are TRBV27 and TRBJ1-2; 8 nucleotides line up with TRBD1. V trimming: 7 bases; J trimming: 3 bases; junction bases outside the gene matches: 13. Germline V gene lookup returns CDR1 MNHEY and CDR2 SMNVEV (reference sequence). CDR3 length: 16 residues. The CDR3 nucleotides read TGTGCCAGCAAACCTATACCCGGACAGGGCGACTATGGCTACACCTTC. As protein: CASKPIPGQGDYGYTF.

This sequence joins TRBV24-1 and TRBJ1-5, with D maybe TRBD1 (6 bases). CDR1 and CDR2 (germline): KGHDR, SFDVKD. Deletions cut 7 bases from V and 3 bases from J, with 15 bases between. The CDR3 has 15 residues. CDR3 nucleotides: TGTGCCACCAGGGAGGGAGGGGGGGACAATCAGCCCCAGCATTTT. Amino acids: CATREGGGDNQPQHF.

This clonotype was seen more than once but under ten times. The chain employs TRBV27 and TRBJ1-1, with a tentative D call TRBD1 (5 bases). This CDR3 has 15 residues. Trimming took off 2 bases at V and 4 bases at J, with 14 bases between the two ends. Germline values: CDR1 MNHEY, CDR2 SMNVEV (reference sequence). CDR3 protein: CASSLHGGGGTEAFF. CDR3 coding DNA: TGTGCCAGCAGTTTACATGGTGGGGGAGGCACTGAAGCTTTCTTT.

The V call is TRBV15, the J call TRBJ1-2; no reliable D call. CDR3 size: 12 residues. V lost 5 bases and J 10 bases, leaving 14 bases between the germline ends. Germline CDR1 reads LNHNV; CDR2 reads YYDKDF (reference sequence). The CDR3 loop is CATSPGPRVYTF. As DNA, the CDR3 is TGTGCCACCAGCCCCGGGCCTCGGGTCTACACCTTC. The whole variable domain, remainder taken from reference TRBV15 and TRBJ1-2, is DAMVIQNPRYQVTQFGKPVTLSCSQTLNHNVMYWYQQKSSQAPKLLFHYYDKDFNNEADTPDNFQSRRPNTSFCFLDIRSPGLGDTAMYLCATSPGPRVYTFGSGTRLTVV.

This clonotype was recorded only once. The V gene is TRBV5-4, the J gene TRBJ1-2, with a weak D call TRBD1 (6 bases). The CDR3 contains 12 residues. The ends were cut back, 3 bases at V and 8 bases at J, with 11 bases in the middle. Germline loops: CDR1 SGHNT, CDR2 YYREEE (reference sequence). The CDR3 DNA reads TGTGCCAGCAGCTATGAGGGGGGCGGCTACACCTTC. Its translation is CASSYEGGGYTF. The full variable domain, completed using reference TRBV5-4 and TRBJ1-2, is ETGVTQSPTHLIKTRGQQVTLRCSSQSGHNTVSWYQQALGQGPQFIFQYYREEENGRGNFPPRFSGLQFPNYSSELNVNALELDDSALYLCASSYEGGGYTFGSGTRLTVV.